This T cell receptor beta chain stems from a study of blood T cell repertoires in COVID-19. The V end was cut by 2 bases, the J end by 6 bases, with 10 bases between. The CDR3 covers 13 residues. Germline V gene lookup returns CDR1 MNHEY and CDR2 SVGAGI. This clone was counted a few times. Profiling relied on immunoSEQ multiplex PCR, and the TCRdb table lists in-frame clones only, not all of them. The sample has approximately 200,000 clones; around 88% are singletons. The sequenced sample was PBMCs or T cells enriched from blood (not recorded which). The clonotype comes from a woman between 25 and 40 years old who had recovered from COVID-19. The J gene is TRBJ1-2, the V gene TRBV6-5, with D possibly being TRBD1 (5 bases). CDR3 coding DNA: TGTGCCAGCAGTTACCAGGGAAAGAATGGCTACACCTTC. Translating it yields CASSYQGKNGYTF.